This T cell receptor (beta chain) comes out of a study of CD8+ T cells in alopecia areata. Study details: The study gave treated patients oral tofacitinib at 5 to 10 mg twice daily. General study points: In patients, TCRs were shared less clearly than in mice, and HLA may possibly be involved. Tofacitinib delivered significant drops in scalp clonality and in expanded CD8+ clones among the top 100.

A word on this clone: The antigen is undetermined.

After isolation, RNA underwent reverse transcription to generate cDNA as the sequencing template. Data came from immunoSEQ multiplex PCR; TCRdb stores just in-frame clones and leaves some out. Here the sample spans approximately 150,000 clones, roughly nine tenths being singletons. Germline trimming cut 6 bases from V and 4 bases from J; bases unmatched to any gene: 9. Germline V gives CDR1 MNHEY, CDR2 SMNVEV (reference sequence). The CDR3 has 16 amino acids. Treatment of the sample: oral pan-JAK inhibitor, 5-10 mg twice daily. Sequenced here: CD8+ T cells sorted from blood, sampled at week 4, from a patient treated with tofacitinib. The chain employs TRBV27 and TRBJ2-2; 9 bases are a match to TRBD2. This TCR was sampled from a human donor with alopecia areata. The CDR3 DNA follows: TGTGCCAGCAGCACTCTTAGCGGGAGAGGCACCGGGGAGCTGTTTTTT. Its protein is CASSTLSGRGTGELFF.